This is a list of T cell receptor beta chains from one sample in a study of shared clonotypes between healthy human individuals. The table came from immunoSEQ multiplex PCR; TCRdb's copy has only in-frame clones and leaves some out. Of under 850,000 clones in the sample, 92% were seen once. What was sequenced was naive CD8+ T cells sorted from blood. All receptors derive from a young man in good health. Each CDR3 is given with its conserved first and last residue. A D gene is named only where the DNA matches it firmly. Expanded clones get a size class; other rows say once, few or many, or leave the size out.

size: NA
V: TRBV6-6
D: NA
J: TRBJ2-7
CDR3: CASSLPDSPYEQYF
DNA: TGTGCCAGCAGTTTACCGGACAGTCCCTACGAGCAGTACTTC

size: NA
V: TRBV6-1
D: TRBD2
J: TRBJ2-5
CDR3: CASSEGLANQETQYF
DNA: TGTGCCAGCAGTGAAGGACTAGCGAACCAAGAGACCCAGTACTTC

size: NA
V: TRBV7-9
D: TRBD1
J: TRBJ1-2
CDR3: CASSSPPGQGYGYTF
DNA: TGTGCCAGCAGCTCTCCACCGGGACAGGGCTATGGCTACACCTTC

size: NA
V: TRBV4-1
D: TRBD1
J: TRBJ1-2
CDR3: CASSQVTGRVYTF
DNA: TGCGCCAGCAGCCAAGTGACAGGGAGGGTTTACACCTTC

size: NA
V: TRBV9
D: NA
J: TRBJ2-1
CDR3: CASSASHHNEQFF
DNA: TGTGCCAGCAGCGCCAGCCACCACAATGAGCAGTTCTTC

size: NA
V: TRBV28
D: NA
J: TRBJ2-1
CDR3: CASTWGVYNEQFF
DNA: TGTGCCAGCACCTGGGGGGTCTACAATGAGCAGTTCTTC

size: once
V: TRBV10-1
D: TRBD1
J: TRBJ2-5
CDR3: CASSGTGEQTQYF
DNA: TGCGCCAGCAGTGGGACAGGGGAGCAGACCCAGTACTTC

size: NA
V: TRBV7-9
D: TRBD2
J: TRBJ2-4
CDR3: CASSPGTSGNKYF
DNA: TGTGCCAGCAGCCCAGGGACTAGCGGGAATAAGTACTTC

size: NA
V: TRBV23-1
D: TRBD1
J: TRBJ1-5
CDR3: CASRGEQGQSQPQHF
DNA: TGCGCCAGCAGGGGGGAACAGGGGCAAAGTCAGCCCCAGCATTTT

size: NA
V: TRBV10-2
D: NA
J: TRBJ2-7
CDR3: CASSLTDYEQYF
DNA: TGCGCCAGCAGTTTGACAGACTACGAGCAGTACTTC

size: NA
V: TRBV19
D: NA
J: TRBJ2-3
CDR3: CASSQRTDTQYF
DNA: TGTGCCAGTAGTCAACGCACAGATACGCAGTATTTT

size: NA
V: TRBV9
D: TRBD2
J: TRBJ2-2
CDR3: CASSETSGSTGELFF
DNA: TGTGCCAGCAGCGAAACTAGCGGGAGTACCGGGGAGCTGTTTTTT

size: NA
V: TRBV28
D: NA
J: TRBJ1-3
CDR3: CASSLERYSGNTIYF
DNA: TGTGCCAGCAGTTTAGAACGGTACTCTGGAAACACCATATATTTT

size: once
V: TRBV5-1
D: NA
J: TRBJ2-1
CDR3: CASSLVGTGSSYNEQFF
DNA: TGCGCCAGCAGCTTGGTGGGGACCGGGAGCTCCTACAATGAGCAGTTCTTC

size: NA
V: TRBV19
D: TRBD1
J: TRBJ2-7
CDR3: CASSPFVAGGSYEQYF
DNA: TGTGCCAGTAGTCCGTTCGTTGCAGGGGGCTCCTACGAGCAGTACTTC

size: NA
V: TRBV5-6
D: TRBD2
J: TRBJ2-2
CDR3: CASSSGLEGTGELFF
DNA: TGTGCCAGCAGCTCTGGACTAGAGGGCACCGGGGAGCTGTTTTTT

size: once
V: TRBV7-9
D: NA
J: TRBJ2-7
CDR3: CASSPTQTYEQYF
DNA: TGTGCCAGCAGCCCAACACAAACCTACGAGCAGTACTTC

size: NA
V: TRBV5-1
D: NA
J: TRBJ2-7
CDR3: CASSFLHHYEQYF
DNA: TGCGCCAGCAGCTTTCTCCACCACTACGAGCAGTACTTC

size: NA
V: TRBV7-9
D: TRBD1
J: TRBJ1-1
CDR3: CASSVHRGRDTEAFF
DNA: TGTGCCAGCAGCGTGCACAGGGGGCGGGACACTGAAGCTTTCTTT

size: few
V: TRBV28
D: TRBD2
J: TRBJ2-2
CDR3: CASRSGTINTGELFF
DNA: TGTGCCAGCAGGTCCGGGACTATTAACACCGGGGAGCTGTTTTTT

size: NA
V: TRBV19
D: NA
J: TRBJ1-2
CDR3: CASSITQADGYTF
DNA: TGTGCCAGTAGTATAACCCAGGCCGATGGCTACACCTTC

size: NA
V: TRBV4-1
D: TRBD2
J: TRBJ2-1
CDR3: CASSQEVASGSGNEQFF
DNA: TGCGCCAGCAGCCAAGAAGTAGCTAGCGGGAGTGGGAATGAGCAGTTCTTC

size: NA
V: TRBV1
D: NA
J: TRBJ2-1
CDR3: CTSSQDGRQGDCEQFF
DNA: TGCACCAGCAGCCAAGATGGGAGACAGGGTGACTGTGAGCAGTTCTTC

size: NA
V: TRBV7-9
D: NA
J: TRBJ2-1
CDR3: CASTTPIGHSYNEQFF
DNA: TGTGCCAGCACCACCCCTATAGGGCACTCCTACAATGAGCAGTTCTTC

size: NA
V: TRBV27
D: NA
J: TRBJ1-4
CDR3: CASRNRATNEKLFF
DNA: TGTGCCAGCAGGAACAGGGCAACTAATGAAAAACTGTTTTTT

size: NA
V: TRBV13
D: TRBD1
J: TRBJ2-7
CDR3: CASSPGDSSIDEQYF
DNA: TGTGCCAGCAGCCCCGGGGACAGTTCCATCGACGAGCAGTACTTC

size: once
V: TRBV29-1
D: TRBD2
J: TRBJ2-1
CDR3: CSVESGGAGEQFF
DNA: TGCAGCGTTGAATCCGGGGGGGCCGGCGAGCAGTTCTTC

size: NA
V: TRBV5-1
D: NA
J: TRBJ2-2
CDR3: CASSLARNTGELFF
DNA: TGCGCCAGCAGCTTGGCTAGGAACACCGGGGAGCTGTTTTTT

size: NA
V: TRBV30
D: NA
J: TRBJ1-1
CDR3: CAWGVEATEAFF
DNA: TGTGCCTGGGGGGTTGAGGCCACTGAAGCTTTCTTT

size: NA
V: TRBV5-1
D: TRBD1
J: TRBJ1-1
CDR3: CASSSGQGPTEAFF
DNA: TGCGCCAGCAGCTCCGGACAGGGGCCCACTGAAGCTTTCTTT

size: NA
V: TRBV5-8
D: TRBD1
J: TRBJ2-1
CDR3: CASSPGQDTHEQFF
DNA: TGTGCCAGCAGCCCGGGACAGGATACCCATGAGCAGTTCTTC

size: NA
V: TRBV5-1
D: TRBD1
J: TRBJ2-7
CDR3: CASRRDSNEQYF
DNA: TGCGCCAGCAGAAGGGACAGTAACGAGCAGTACTTC

size: NA
V: TRBV7-6
D: NA
J: TRBJ2-7
CDR3: CASSPAWAGSYEQYF
DNA: TGTGCCAGCAGCCCGGCGTGGGCTGGCTCCTACGAGCAGTACTTC

size: NA
V: TRBV5-5
D: NA
J: TRBJ2-2
CDR3: CASSLRRGANTGELFF
DNA: TGTGCCAGCAGCTTGCGCAGGGGCGCGAACACCGGGGAGCTGTTTTTT

size: NA
V: TRBV9
D: NA
J: TRBJ2-3
CDR3: CASSPGGGNTDTQYF
DNA: TGTGCCAGCAGCCCCGGCGGCGGGAACACAGATACGCAGTATTTT

size: NA
V: TRBV2
D: TRBD1
J: TRBJ2-7
CDR3: CASGYRDRTYEQYF
DNA: TGTGCCAGCGGATACCGGGACAGAACCTACGAGCAGTACTTC

size: NA
V: TRBV7-2
D: TRBD2
J: TRBJ2-1
CDR3: CASKGRFQREIAGEQFF
DNA: TGTGCCAGCAAAGGAAGATTCCAGCGGGAAATTGCGGGTGAGCAGTTCTTC

size: NA
V: TRBV5-1
D: TRBD1
J: TRBJ2-2
CDR3: CASSPEGGAGGRTGELFF
DNA: TGCGCCAGCAGCCCGGAGGGCGGGGCAGGGGGCCGGACCGGGGAGCTGTTTTTT

size: NA
V: TRBV9
D: TRBD2
J: TRBJ2-3
CDR3: CASSPGGFEEDTQYF
DNA: TGTGCCAGCAGCCCGGGGGGGTTCGAGGAAGATACGCAGTATTTT

size: NA
V: TRBV6-1
D: NA
J: TRBJ2-2
CDR3: CASSDPRGGELFF
DNA: TGTGCCAGCAGCGACCCCCGGGGCGGGGAGCTGTTTTTT

size: NA
V: TRBV7-9
D: TRBD2
J: TRBJ2-3
CDR3: CASISTSTSTDTQYF
DNA: TGTGCCAGCATTTCGACTAGCACTAGCACAGATACGCAGTATTTT

size: once
V: TRBV25-1
D: NA
J: TRBJ2-7
CDR3: CASSEKMTDSYEQYF
DNA: TGTGCCAGCAGTGAAAAGATGACGGACTCCTACGAGCAGTACTTC

size: once
V: TRBV7-2
D: NA
J: TRBJ1-2
CDR3: CASSLLGGSYGYTF
DNA: TGTGCCAGCAGCTTATTGGGAGGAAGCTATGGCTACACCTTC

size: once
V: TRBV4-1
D: TRBD2
J: TRBJ2-1
CDR3: CASSQAMAGGIEQFF
DNA: TGCGCCAGCAGCCAAGCGATGGCGGGAGGGATTGAGCAGTTCTTC

size: NA
V: TRBV14
D: NA
J: TRBJ1-1
CDR3: CASSPLVGTEAFF
DNA: TGTGCCAGCAGCCCACTGGTCGGCACTGAAGCTTTCTTT

size: NA
V: TRBV27
D: NA
J: TRBJ2-1
CDR3: CASSLRDRVGNEQFF
DNA: TGTGCCAGCAGTTTGAGGGATAGAGTCGGCAATGAGCAGTTCTTC

size: NA
V: TRBV4-1
D: NA
J: TRBJ2-1
CDR3: CASSQVGANEQFF
DNA: TGCGCCAGCAGCCAAGTCGGGGCCAATGAGCAGTTCTTC

size: NA
V: TRBV5-4
D: TRBD1
J: TRBJ1-1
CDR3: CASGQGSNTEAFF
DNA: TGTGCCAGCGGACAGGGCTCGAACACTGAAGCTTTCTTT

size: NA
V: TRBV13
D: NA
J: TRBJ2-7
CDR3: CASSPRDRNEQYF
DNA: TGTGCCAGCAGCCCCCGCGACCGGAACGAGCAGTACTTC

size: NA
V: TRBV11-2
D: NA
J: TRBJ2-2
CDR3: CASSPPTGTGELFF
DNA: TGTGCCAGCAGCCCACCGACAGGCACCGGGGAGCTGTTTTTT

size: NA
V: TRBV7-9
D: NA
J: TRBJ1-4
CDR3: CASSATGQNEKLFF
DNA: TGTGCCAGCAGCGCAACAGGACAGAATGAAAAACTGTTTTTT

size: NA
V: TRBV27
D: NA
J: TRBJ1-2
CDR3: CASSSGDYGYTF
DNA: TGTGCCAGCAGCTCAGGGGACTATGGCTACACCTTC

size: NA
V: TRBV10-2
D: NA
J: TRBJ2-1
CDR3: CASSESGSRHNEQFF
DNA: TGCGCCAGCAGTGAGTCTGGTAGCCGACACAATGAGCAGTTCTTC

size: NA
V: TRBV4-3
D: TRBD2
J: TRBJ2-1
CDR3: CASSQGGSNFNEQFF
DNA: TGCGCCAGCAGCCAAGGCGGGAGTAATTTCAATGAGCAGTTCTTC

size: NA
V: TRBV28
D: NA
J: TRBJ2-1
CDR3: CASSPLAGYNEQFF
DNA: TGTGCCAGCAGTCCGCTGGCGGGGTACAATGAGCAGTTCTTC